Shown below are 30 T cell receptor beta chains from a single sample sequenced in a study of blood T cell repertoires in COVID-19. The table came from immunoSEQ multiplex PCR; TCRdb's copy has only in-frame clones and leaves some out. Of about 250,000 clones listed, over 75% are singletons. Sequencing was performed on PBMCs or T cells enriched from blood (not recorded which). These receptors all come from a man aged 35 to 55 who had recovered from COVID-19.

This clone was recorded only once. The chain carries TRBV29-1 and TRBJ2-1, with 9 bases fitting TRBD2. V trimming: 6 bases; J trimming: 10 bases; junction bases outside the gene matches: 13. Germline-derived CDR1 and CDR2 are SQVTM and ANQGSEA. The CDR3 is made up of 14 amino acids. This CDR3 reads CSVGSGTSSREQFF. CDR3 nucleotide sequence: TGCAGCGTGGGGTCCGGGACTAGCTCAAGGGAGCAGTTCTTC.

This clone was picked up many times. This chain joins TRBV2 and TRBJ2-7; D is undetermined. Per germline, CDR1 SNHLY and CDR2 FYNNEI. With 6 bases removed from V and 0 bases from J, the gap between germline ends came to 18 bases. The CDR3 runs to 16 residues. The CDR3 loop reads CASRILGSKVSYEQYF. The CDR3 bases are TGTGCCAGCAGGATTTTAGGTAGCAAAGTCTCCTACGAGCAGTACTTC.

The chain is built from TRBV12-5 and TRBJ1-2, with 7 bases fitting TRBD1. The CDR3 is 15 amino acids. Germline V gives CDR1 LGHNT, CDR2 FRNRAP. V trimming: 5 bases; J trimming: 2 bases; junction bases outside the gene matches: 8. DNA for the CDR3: TGTGCTAGTGGTCCTACTACAGGGGAAAACTATGGCTACACCTTC. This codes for CASGPTTGENYGYTF. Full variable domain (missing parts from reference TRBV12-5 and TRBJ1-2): DARVTQTPRHKVTEMGQEVTMRCQPILGHNTVFWYRQTMMQGLELLAYFRNRAPLDDSGMPKDRFSAEMPDATLATLKIQPSEPRDSAVYFCASGPTTGENYGYTFGSGTRLTVV.

CDR3 loop: CASSQYRGVLNEQFF. The CDR3 DNA sequence: TGTGCCAGCAGCCAATACAGGGGTGTGTTAAATGAGCAGTTCTTC. V and J are TRBV11-1 and TRBJ2-1; TRBD1 agrees at 7 bases. This CDR3 is 15 amino acids long. Per germline, CDR1 SGHAT and CDR2 FQDESV (reference sequence). The ends lost 5 bases at V and 7 bases at J; junction bases unmatched: 11.

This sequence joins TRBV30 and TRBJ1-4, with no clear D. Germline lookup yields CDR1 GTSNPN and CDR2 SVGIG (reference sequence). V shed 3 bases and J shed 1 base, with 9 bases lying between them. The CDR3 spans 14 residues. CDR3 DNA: TGTGCCTGGAGCCTCAGGAAAACTAATGAAAAACTGTTTTTT. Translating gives CAWSLRKTNEKLFF.

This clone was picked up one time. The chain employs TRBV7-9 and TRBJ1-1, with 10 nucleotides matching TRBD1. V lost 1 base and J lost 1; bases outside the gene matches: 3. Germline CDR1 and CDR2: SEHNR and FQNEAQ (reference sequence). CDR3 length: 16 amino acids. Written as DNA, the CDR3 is TGTGCCAGCAGCTTAGGGGACAGGGGATGGAACACTGAAGCTTTCTTT. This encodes CASSLGDRGWNTEAFF.

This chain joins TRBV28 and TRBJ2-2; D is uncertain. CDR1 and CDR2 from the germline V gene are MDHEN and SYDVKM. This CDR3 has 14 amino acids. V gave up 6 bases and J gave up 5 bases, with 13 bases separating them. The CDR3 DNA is TGTGCCAGCAGCCCTTATACGGTTACCGGGGAGCTGTTTTTT. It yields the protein CASSPYTVTGELFF.

DNA of the CDR3: TGCGCCAGCAGCCGAGCCAGGGATCCTGGAAACACCATATATTTT. This encodes CASSRARDPGNTIYF. This chain joins TRBV4-1 and TRBJ1-3; perhaps TRBD1 as D (5 bases). Trimming shortened V by 4 bases and J by 2 bases, and 12 bases separated the two germline ends. CDR3 length: 15 residues. Per germline, CDR1 MGHRA and CDR2 YSYEKL.

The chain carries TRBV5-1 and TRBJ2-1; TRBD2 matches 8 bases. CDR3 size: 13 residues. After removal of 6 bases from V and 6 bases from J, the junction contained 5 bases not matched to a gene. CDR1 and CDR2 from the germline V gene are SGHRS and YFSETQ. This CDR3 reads CASTLAGSNEQFF. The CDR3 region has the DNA TGCGCCAGCACGCTAGCGGGTAGCAATGAGCAGTTCTTC. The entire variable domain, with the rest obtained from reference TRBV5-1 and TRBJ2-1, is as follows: KAGVTQTPRYLIKTRGQQVTLSCSPISGHRSVSWYQQTPGQGLQFLFEYFSETQRNKGNFPGRFSGRQFSNSRSEMNVSTLELGDSALYLCASTLAGSNEQFFGPGTRLTVL.

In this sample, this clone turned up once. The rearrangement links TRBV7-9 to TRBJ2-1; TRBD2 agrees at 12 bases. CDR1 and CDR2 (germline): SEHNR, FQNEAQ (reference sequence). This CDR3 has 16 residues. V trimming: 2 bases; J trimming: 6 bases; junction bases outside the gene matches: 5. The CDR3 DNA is TGTGCCAGCAGCTTAAAAGAGACTAGCGGGGGCAATGAGCAGTTCTTC. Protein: CASSLKETSGGNEQFF.

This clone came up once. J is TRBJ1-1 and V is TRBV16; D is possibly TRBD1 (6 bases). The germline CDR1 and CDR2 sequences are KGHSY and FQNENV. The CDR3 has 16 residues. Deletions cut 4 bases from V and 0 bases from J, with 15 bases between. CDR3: CASSLDRDTMNTEAFF. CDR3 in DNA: TGTGCCAGCAGCCTGGACCGGGACACCATGAACACTGAAGCTTTCTTT.

CDR3 DNA: TGTGCCAGCAGCTCAGCGACCAGAACGAATGAAAAACTGTTTTTT. It specifies CASSSATRTNEKLFF. The chain uses TRBV11-2 and TRBJ1-4; D gene unclear. V lost 4 bases to trimming and J lost 5 bases, with 14 bases between them. Germline loops: CDR1 SGHAT, CDR2 FQNNGV. The CDR3 contains 15 residues.

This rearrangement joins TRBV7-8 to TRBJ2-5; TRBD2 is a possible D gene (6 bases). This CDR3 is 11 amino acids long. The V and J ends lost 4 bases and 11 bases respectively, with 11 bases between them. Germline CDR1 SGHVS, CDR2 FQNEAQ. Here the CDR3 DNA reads TGTGCCAGCAGCTCTGGCGGGGCTCAGTACTTC. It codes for CASSSGGAQYF.

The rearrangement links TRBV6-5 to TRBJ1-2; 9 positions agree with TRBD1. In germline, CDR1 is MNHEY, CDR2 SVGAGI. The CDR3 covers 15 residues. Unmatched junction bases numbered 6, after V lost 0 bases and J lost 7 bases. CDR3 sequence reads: CASSYSRTGAFGYTF. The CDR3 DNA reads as TGTGCCAGCAGTTACTCGCGGACAGGGGCTTTTGGCTACACCTTC.

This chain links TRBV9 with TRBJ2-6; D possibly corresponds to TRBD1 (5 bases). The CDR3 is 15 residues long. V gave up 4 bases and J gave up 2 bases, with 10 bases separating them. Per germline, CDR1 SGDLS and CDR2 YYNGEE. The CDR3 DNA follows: TGTGCCAGCAGCCCAAGGGGTACTGGGGCCAACGTCCTGACTTTC. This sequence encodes CASSPRGTGANVLTF.

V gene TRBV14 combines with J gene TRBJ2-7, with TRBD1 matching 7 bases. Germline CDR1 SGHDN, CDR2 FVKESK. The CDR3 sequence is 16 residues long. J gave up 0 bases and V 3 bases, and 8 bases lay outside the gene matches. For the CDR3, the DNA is TGTGCCAGCAGCCAGTCGGTCGGGACAGCCTCCTACGAGCAGTACTTC. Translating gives CASSQSVGTASYEQYF.

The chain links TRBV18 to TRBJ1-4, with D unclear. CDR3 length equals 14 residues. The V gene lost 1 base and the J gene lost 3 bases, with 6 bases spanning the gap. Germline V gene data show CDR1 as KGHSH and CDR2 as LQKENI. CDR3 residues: CASSPLQSNEKLFF. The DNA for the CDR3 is TGTGCCAGCTCACCACTCCAGTCTAATGAAAAACTGTTTTTT.

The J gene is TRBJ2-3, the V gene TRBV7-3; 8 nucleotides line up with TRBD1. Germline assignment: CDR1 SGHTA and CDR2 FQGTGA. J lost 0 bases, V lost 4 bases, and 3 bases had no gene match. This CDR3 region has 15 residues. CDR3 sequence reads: CASSSRTGSTDTQYF. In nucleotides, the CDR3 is TGTGCCAGCAGCTCCCGGACAGGGAGCACAGATACGCAGTATTTT.

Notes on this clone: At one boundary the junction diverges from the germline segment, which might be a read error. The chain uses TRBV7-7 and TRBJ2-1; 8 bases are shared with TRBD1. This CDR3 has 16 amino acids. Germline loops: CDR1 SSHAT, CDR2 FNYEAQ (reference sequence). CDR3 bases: TGTGCTAGCAGCTCGAAGACAGGGGAACCCTACAATGAGCAGTTCTTC. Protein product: CASSSKTGEPYNEQFF. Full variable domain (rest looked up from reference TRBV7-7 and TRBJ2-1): GAGVSQSPRYKVTKRGQDVTLRCDPISSHATLYWYQQALGQGPEFLTYFNYEAQPDKSGLPSDRFSAERPEGSISTLTIQRTEQRDSAMYRCASSSKTGEPYNEQFFGPGTRLTVL.

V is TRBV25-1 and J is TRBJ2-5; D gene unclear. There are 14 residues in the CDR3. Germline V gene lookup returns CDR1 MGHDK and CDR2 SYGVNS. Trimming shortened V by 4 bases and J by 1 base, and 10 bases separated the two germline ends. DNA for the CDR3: TGTGCCAGCAGTGTTTCCCTGGCCCAAGAGACCCAGTACTTC. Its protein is CASSVSLAQETQYF. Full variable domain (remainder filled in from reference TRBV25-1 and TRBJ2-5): EADIYQTPRYLVIGTGKKITLECSQTMGHDKMYWYQQDPGMELHLIHYSYGVNSTEKGDLSSESTVSRIRTEHFPLTLESARPSHTSQYLCASSVSLAQETQYFGPGTRLLVL.

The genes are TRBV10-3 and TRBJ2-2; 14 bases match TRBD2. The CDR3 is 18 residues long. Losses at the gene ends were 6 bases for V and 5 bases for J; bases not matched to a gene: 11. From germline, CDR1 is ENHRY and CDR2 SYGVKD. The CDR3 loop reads CAIRGTSGGASGTGELFF. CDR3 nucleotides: TGTGCCATCAGGGGGACTAGCGGGGGTGCTTCTGGGACCGGGGAGCTGTTTTTT.

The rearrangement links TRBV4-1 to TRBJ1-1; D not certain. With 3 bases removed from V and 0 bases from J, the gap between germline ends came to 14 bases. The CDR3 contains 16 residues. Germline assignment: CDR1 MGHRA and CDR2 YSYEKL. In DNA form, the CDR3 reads TGCGCCAGCAGCCACGGTCGGAGAGGGTTGAACACTGAAGCTTTCTTT. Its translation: CASSHGRRGLNTEAFF.

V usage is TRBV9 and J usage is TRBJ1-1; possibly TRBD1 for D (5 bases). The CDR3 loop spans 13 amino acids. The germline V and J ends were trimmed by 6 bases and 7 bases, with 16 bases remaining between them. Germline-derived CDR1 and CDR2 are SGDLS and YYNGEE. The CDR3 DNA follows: TGTGCCAGCACCCTGGGATGGGGCGGTGAAGCTTTCTTT. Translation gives CASTLGWGGEAFF.

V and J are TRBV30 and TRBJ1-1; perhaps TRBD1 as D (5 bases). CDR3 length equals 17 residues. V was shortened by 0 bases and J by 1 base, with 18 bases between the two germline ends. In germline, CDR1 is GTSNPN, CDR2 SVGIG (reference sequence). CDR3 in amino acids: CAWSVQGVGRANTEAFF. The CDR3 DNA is TGTGCCTGGAGTGTACAAGGGGTGGGCAGGGCGAACACTGAAGCTTTCTTT. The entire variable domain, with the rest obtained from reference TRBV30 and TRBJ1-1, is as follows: SQTIHQWPATLVQPVGSPLSLECTVEGTSNPNLYWYRQAAGRGLQLLFYSVGIGQISSEVPQNLSASRPQDRQFILSSKKLLLSDSGFYLCAWSVQGVGRANTEAFFGQGTRLTVV.

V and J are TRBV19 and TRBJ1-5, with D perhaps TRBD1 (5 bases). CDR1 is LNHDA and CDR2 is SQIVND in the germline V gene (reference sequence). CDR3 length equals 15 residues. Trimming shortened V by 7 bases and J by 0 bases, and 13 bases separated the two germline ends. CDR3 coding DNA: TGTGCCAGTATGCGGGGCTTTGATAGCAATCAGCCCCAGCATTTT. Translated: CASMRGFDSNQPQHF.

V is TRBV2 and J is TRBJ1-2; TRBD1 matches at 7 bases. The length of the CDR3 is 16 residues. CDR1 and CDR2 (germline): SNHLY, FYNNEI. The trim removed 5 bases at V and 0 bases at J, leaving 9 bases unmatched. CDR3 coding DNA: TGTGCCAGCAGTTTCGGACAGGTACGTCCTAACTATGGCTACACCTTC. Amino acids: CASSFGQVRPNYGYTF. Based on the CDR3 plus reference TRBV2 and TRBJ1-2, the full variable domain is EPEVTQTPSHQVTQMGQEVILRCVPISNHLYFYWYRQILGQKVEFLVSFYNNEISEKSEIFDDQFSVERPDGSNFTLKIRSTKLEDSAMYFCASSFGQVRPNYGYTFGSGTRLTVV.

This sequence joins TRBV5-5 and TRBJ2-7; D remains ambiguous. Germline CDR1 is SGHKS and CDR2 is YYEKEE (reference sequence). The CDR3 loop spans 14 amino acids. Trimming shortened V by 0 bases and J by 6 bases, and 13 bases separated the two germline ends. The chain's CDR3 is CASSLDRSLPEQYF. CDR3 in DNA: TGTGCCAGCAGCTTGGACAGAAGCCTCCCCGAGCAGTACTTC.

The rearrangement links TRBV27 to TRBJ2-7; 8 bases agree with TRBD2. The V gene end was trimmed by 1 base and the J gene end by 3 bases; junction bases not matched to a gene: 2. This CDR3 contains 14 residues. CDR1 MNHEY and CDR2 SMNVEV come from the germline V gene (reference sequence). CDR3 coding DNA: TGTGCCAGCAGTTTATTGGCGGGGGGCTACGAGCAGTACTTC. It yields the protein CASSLLAGGYEQYF.

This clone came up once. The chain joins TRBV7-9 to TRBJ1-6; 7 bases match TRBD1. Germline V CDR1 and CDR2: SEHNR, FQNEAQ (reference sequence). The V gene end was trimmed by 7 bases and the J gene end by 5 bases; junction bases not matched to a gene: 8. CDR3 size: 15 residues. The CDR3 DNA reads TGTGCCAGCAACCCAATTCAGGGGGATAATTCACCCCTCCACTTT. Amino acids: CASNPIQGDNSPLHF.

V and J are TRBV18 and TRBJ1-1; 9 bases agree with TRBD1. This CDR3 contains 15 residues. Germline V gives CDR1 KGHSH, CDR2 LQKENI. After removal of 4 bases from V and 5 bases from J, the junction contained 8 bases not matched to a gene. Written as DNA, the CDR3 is TGTGCCAGCTCACAACCTACAGGGGGCGGGACTGAAGCTTTCTTT. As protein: CASSQPTGGGTEAFF.